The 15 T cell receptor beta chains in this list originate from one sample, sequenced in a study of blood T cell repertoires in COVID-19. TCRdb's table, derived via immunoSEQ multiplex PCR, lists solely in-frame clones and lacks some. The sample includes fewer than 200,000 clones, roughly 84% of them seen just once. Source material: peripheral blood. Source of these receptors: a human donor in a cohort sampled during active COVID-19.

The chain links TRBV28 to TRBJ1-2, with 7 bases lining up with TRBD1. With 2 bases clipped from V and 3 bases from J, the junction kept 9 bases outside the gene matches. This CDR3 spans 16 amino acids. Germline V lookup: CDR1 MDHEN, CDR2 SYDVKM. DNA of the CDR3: TGTGCCAGCAGTTTACCCTCGTTGACAGGGTACTATGGCTACACCTTC. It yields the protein CASSLPSLTGYYGYTF.

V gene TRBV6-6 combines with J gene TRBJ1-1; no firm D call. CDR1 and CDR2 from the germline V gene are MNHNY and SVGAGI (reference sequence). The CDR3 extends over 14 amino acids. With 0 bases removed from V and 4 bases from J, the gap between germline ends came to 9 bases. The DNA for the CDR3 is TGTGCCAGCAGTTACTCCAAAATCAGCACTGAAGCTTTCTTT. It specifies CASSYSKISTEAFF.

The CDR3 here is CASSPRTGINTIYF. The CDR3 DNA is TGTGCCAGCAGCCCGCGGACAGGCATAAACACCATATATTTT. The chain employs TRBV3-1 (or the pseudogene TRBV3-2) and TRBJ1-3, with 7 bases aligning to TRBD1. The V gene's germline CDR1 is LGHDT and CDR2 YNNKEL (reference sequence). The CDR3 sequence is 14 residues long. The ends lost 4 bases at V and 6 bases at J; junction bases unmatched: 6.

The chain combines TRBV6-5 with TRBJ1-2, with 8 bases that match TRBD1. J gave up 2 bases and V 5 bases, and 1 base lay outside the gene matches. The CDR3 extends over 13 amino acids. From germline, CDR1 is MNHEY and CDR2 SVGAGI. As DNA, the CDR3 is TGTGCCAGCAGTCGGACAGGGAACTATGGCTACACCTTC. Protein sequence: CASSRTGNYGYTF.

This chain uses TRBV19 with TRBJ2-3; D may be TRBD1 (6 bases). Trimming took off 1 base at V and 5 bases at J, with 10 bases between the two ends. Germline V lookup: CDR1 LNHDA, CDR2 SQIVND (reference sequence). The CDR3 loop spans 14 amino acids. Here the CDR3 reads CASSIVTGLDTQYF. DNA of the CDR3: TGTGCCAGTAGTATAGTAACAGGGCTAGATACGCAGTATTTT.

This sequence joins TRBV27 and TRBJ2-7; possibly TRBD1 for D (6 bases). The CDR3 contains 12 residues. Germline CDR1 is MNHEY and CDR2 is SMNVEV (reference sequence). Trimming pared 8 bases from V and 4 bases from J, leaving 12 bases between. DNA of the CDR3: TGTGCCAGCGGGGGACATACTTACGAGCAGTACTTC. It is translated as CASGGHTYEQYF.

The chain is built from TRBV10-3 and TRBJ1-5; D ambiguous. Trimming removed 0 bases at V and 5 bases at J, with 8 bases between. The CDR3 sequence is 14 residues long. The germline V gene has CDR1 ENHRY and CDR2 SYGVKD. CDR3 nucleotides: TGTGCCATCAGTGAGTCGACGGAGGATCAGCCCCAGCATTTT. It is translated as CAISESTEDQPQHF.

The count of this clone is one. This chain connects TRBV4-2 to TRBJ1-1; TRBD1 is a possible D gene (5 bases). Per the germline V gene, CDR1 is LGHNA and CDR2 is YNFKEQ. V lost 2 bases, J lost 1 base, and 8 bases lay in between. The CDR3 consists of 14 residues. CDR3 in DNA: TGTGCCAGCAGCCAACTCGACAGGAACACTGAAGCTTTCTTT. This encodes CASSQLDRNTEAFF.

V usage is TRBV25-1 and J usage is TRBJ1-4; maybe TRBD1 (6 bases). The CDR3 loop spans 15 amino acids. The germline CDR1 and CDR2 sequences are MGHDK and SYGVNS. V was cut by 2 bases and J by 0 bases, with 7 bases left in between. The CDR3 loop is CASSEGQTTNEKLFF. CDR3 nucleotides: TGTGCCAGCAGTGAAGGACAGACAACTAATGAAAAACTGTTTTTT.

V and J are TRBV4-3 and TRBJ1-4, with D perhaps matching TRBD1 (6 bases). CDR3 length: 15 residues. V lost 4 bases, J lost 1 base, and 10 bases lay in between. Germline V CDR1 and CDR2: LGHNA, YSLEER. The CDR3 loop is CASSPGGKTNEKLFF. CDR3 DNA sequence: TGCGCCAGCAGCCCGGGGGGCAAAACTAATGAAAAACTGTTTTTT.

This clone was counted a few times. The CDR3 nucleotides read TGTGCCAGCAGCCCCGGGGGATTCTACGAGCAGTACTTC. Translation: CASSPGGFYEQYF. The chain joins TRBV7-3 to TRBJ2-7, with D possibly matching TRBD2 (6 bases). The CDR3 runs 13 residues. V was pared by 5 bases and J by 3 bases, with 11 bases between. Germline lookup yields CDR1 SGHTA and CDR2 FQGTGA.

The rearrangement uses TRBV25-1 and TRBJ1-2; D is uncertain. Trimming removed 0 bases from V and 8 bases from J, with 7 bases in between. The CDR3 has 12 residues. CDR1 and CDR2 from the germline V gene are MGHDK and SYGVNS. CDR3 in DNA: TGTGCCAGCAGTGAATACGGGTTGGGCTACACCTTC. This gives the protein CASSEYGLGYTF.

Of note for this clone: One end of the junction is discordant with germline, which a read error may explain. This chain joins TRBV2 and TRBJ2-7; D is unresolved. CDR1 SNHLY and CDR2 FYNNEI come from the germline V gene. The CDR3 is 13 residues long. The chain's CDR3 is CASSAPASYEQYF. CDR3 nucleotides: TGTGCCAGTAGTGCTCCTGCGTCCTACGAGCAGTACTTC.

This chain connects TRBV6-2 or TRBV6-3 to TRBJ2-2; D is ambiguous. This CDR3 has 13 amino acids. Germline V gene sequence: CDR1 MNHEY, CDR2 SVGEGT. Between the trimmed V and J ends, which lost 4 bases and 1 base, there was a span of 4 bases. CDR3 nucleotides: TGTGCCAGCAGTTTAGAGAACACCGGGGAGCTGTTTTTT. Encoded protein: CASSLENTGELFF.

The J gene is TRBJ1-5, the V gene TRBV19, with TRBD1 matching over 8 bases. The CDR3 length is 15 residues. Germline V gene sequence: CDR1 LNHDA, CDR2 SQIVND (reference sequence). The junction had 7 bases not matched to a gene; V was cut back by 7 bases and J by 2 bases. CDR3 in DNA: TGTGCCAGTACCCCAAAGGGACAGGGCAATCAGCCCCAGCATTTT. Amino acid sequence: CASTPKGQGNQPQHF.